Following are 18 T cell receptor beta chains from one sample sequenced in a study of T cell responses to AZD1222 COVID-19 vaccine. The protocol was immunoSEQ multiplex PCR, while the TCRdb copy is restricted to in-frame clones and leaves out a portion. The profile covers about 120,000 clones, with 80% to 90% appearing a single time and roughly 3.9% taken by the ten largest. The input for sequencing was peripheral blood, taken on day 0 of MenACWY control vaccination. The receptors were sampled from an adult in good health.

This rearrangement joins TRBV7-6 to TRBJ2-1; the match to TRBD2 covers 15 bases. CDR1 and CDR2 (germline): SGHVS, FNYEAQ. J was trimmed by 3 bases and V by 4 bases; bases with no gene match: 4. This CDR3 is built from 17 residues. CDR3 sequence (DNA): TGTGCCAGCAGCTCAGGACTAGCGGGGGGGCTCTACAATGAGCAGTTCTTC. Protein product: CASSSGLAGGLYNEQFF.

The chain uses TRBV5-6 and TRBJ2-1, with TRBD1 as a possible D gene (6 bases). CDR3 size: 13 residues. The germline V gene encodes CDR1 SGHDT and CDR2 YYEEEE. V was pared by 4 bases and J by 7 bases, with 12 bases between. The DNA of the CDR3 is TGTGCCAGCAGCCCGGCACAGGGTAATGAGCAGTTCTTC. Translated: CASSPAQGNEQFF.

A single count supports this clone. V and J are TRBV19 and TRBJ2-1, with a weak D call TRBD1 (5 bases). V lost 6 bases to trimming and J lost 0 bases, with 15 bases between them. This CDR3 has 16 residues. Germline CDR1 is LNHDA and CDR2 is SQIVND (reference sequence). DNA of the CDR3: TGTGCCAGTAGCGCCAGGGTTTCAAGCTCCTACAATGAGCAGTTCTTC. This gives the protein CASSARVSSSYNEQFF. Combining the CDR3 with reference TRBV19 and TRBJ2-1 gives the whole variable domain DGGITQSPKYLFRKEGQNVTLSCEQNLNHDAMYWYRQDPGQGLRLIYYSQIVNDFQKGDIAEGYSVSREKKESFPLTVTSAQKNPTAFYLCASSARVSSSYNEQFFGPGTRLTVL.

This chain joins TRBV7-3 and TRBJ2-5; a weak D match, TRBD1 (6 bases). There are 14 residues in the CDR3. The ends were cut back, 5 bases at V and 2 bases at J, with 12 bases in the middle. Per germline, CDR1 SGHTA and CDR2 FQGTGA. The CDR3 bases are TGTGCCAGCAGCCAGGGGCTGGGACAAGAGACCCAGTACTTC. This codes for CASSQGLGQETQYF.

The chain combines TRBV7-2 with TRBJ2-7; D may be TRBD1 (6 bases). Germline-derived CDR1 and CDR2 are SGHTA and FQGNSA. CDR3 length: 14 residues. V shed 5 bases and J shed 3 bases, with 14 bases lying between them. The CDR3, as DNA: TGTGCCAGCAGCACCCGGGACATGTACTACGAGCAGTACTTC. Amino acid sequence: CASSTRDMYYEQYF.

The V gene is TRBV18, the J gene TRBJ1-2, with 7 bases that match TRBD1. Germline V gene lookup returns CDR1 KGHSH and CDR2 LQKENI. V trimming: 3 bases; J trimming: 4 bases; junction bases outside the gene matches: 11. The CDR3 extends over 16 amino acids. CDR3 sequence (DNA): TGTGCCAGCTCACCGTATACCGGGACAGAGTTCTATGGCTACACCTTC. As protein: CASSPYTGTEFYGYTF.

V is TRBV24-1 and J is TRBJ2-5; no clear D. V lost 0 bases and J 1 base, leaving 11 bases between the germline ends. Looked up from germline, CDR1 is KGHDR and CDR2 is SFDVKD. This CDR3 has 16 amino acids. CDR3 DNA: TGTGCCACCAGTGATTTGCAGGCCGGGTCCCAAGAGACCCAGTACTTC. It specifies CATSDLQAGSQETQYF.

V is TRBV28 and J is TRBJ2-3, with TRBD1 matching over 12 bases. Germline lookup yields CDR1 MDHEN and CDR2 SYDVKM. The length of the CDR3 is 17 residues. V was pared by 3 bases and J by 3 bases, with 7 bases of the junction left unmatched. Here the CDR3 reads CASSLGGTGGPTDTQYF. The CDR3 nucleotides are TGTGCCAGCAGTTTGGGTGGGACAGGGGGCCCTACAGATACGCAGTATTTT. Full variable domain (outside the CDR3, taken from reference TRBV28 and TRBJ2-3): DVKVTQSSRYLVKRTGEKVFLECVQDMDHENMFWYRQDPGLGLRLIYFSYDVKMKEKGDIPEGYSVSREKKERFSLILESASTNQTSMYLCASSLGGTGGPTDTQYFGPGTRLTVL.

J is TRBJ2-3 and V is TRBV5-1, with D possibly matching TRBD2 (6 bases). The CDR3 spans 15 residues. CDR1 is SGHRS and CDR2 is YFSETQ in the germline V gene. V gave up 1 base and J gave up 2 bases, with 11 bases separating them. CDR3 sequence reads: CASSLFAGNTDTQYF. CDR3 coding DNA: TGCGCCAGCAGCTTGTTCGCGGGGAACACAGATACGCAGTATTTT.

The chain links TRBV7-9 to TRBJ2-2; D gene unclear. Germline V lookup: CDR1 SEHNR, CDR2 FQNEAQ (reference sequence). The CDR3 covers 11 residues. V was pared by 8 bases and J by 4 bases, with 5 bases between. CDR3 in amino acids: CASVPTGELFF. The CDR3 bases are TGTGCCAGCGTTCCCACCGGGGAGCTGTTTTTT.

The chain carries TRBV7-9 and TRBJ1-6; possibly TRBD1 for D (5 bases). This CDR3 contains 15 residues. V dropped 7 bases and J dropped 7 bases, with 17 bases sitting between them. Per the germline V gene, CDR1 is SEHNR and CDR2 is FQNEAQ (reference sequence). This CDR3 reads CASNSPRTINSPLHF. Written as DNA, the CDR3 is TGTGCCAGCAACAGCCCTCGGACAATCAATTCACCCCTCCACTTT.

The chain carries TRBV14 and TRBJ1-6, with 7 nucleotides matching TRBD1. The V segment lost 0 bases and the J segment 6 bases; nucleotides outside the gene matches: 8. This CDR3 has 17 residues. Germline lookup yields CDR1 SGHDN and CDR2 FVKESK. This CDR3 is CASSQDRQGVGNSPLHF. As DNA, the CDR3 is TGTGCCAGCAGCCAAGATCGGCAGGGGGTCGGTAATTCACCCCTCCACTTT.

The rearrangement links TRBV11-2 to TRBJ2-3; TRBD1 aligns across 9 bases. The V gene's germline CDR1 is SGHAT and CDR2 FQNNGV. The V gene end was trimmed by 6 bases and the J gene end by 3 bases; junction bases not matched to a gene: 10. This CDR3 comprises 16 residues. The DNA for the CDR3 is TGTGCCAGCAGAAAACAGGGGGCGAGTGGGACAGATACGCAGTATTTT. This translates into CASRKQGASGTDTQYF.

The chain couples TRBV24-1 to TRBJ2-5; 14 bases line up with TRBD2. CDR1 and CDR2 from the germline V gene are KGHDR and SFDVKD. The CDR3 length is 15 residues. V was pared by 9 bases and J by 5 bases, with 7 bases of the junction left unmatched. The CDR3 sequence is CATSGLAGGLETQYF. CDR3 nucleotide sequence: TGTGCCACCTCCGGACTAGCGGGGGGTCTGGAGACCCAGTACTTC.

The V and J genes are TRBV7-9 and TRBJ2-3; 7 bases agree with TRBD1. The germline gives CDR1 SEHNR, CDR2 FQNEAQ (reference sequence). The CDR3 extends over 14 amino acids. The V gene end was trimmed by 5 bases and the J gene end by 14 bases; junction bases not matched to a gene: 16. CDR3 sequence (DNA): TGTGCCAGCAGCCTAAGACAGGGAACCATCGTGTGGTATTTT. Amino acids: CASSLRQGTIVWYF. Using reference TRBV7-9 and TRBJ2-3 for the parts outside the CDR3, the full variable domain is DTGVSQNPRHKITKRGQNVTFRCDPISEHNRLYWYRQTLGQGPEFLTYFQNEAQLEKSRLLSDRFSAERPKGSFSTLEIQRTEQGDSAMYLCASSLRQGTIVWYFGPGTRLTVL.

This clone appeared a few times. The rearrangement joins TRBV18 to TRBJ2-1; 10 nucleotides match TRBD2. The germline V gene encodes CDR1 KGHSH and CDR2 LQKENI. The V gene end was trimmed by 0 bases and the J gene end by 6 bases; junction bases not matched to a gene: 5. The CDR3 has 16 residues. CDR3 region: CASSPPVLAGVNEQFF. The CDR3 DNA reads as TGTGCCAGCTCACCACCGGTTCTAGCGGGGGTCAATGAGCAGTTCTTC.

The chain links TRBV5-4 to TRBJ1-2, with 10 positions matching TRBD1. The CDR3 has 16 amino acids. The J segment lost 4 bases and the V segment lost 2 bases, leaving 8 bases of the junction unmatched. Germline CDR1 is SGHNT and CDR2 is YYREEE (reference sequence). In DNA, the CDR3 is TGTGCCAGCAGCTTTTACGGGACAGGGGAGCTCTATGGCTACACCTTC. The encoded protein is CASSFYGTGELYGYTF.

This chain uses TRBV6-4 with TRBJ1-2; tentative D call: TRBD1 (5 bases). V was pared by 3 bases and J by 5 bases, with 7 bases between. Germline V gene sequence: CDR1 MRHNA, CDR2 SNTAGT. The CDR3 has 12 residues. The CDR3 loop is CASSERGYGYTF. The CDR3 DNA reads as TGTGCCAGCAGTGAAAGGGGTTATGGCTACACCTTC.